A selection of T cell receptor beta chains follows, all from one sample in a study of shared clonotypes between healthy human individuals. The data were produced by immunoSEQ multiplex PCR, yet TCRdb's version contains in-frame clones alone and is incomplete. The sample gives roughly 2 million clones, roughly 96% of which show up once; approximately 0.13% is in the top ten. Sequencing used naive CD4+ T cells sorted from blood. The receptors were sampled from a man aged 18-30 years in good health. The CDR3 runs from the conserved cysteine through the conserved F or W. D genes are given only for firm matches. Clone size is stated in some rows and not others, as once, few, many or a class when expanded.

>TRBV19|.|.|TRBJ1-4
TGTGCCAGTAGTCGGGTTCGGGGAGATAATGAAAAACTGTTTTTT
CASSRVRGDNEKLFF
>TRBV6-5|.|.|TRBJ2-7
TGTGCCAGCAGTTACTCGACACAGCCGGGACCCTACGAGCAGTACTTC
CASSYSTQPGPYEQYF
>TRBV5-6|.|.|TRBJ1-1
TGTGCCAGCAGCCTCGAGCTGAACACTGAAGCTTTCTTT
CASSLELNTEAFF
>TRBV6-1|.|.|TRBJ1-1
TGTGCCAGCGAATTTTCCTGGAACACTGAAGCTTTCTTT
CASEFSWNTEAFF
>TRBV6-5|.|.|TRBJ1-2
TGTGCCAGCAGACCATCACCCCTCTATGGCTACACCTTC
CASRPSPLYGYTF
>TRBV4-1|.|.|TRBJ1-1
TGCGCCAGCAGCCAGGTAGACAGTCTGAACACTGAAGCTTTCTTT
CASSQVDSLNTEAFF
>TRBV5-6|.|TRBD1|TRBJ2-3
TGTGCCAGCAGCTGGCTACTACAGGGGGCAGATACGCAGTATTTT
CASSWLLQGADTQYF
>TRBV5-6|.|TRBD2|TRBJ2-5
TGTGCCAGCAGCTTGTTCCGGGAGGGCCGGGAGACCCAGTACTTC
CASSLFREGRETQYF
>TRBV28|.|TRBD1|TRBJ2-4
TGTGCCAGCAGTTTTGCAGAGGGGGCAGCCAAAAACATTCAGTACTTC
CASSFAEGAAKNIQYF
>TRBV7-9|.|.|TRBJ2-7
TGTGCCAGCAGCTTAGCGGTGGTACTAGCCTCATACGAGCAGTACTTC
CASSLAVVLASYEQYF
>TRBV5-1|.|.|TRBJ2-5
TGCGCCAGCAGCTTTCGGCCAGGGCCCCAAGAGACCCAGTACTTC
CASSFRPGPQETQYF
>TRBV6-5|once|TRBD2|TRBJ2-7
TGTGCCAGCACGCCGACTAGCGGACCCTACGAGCAGTACTTC
CASTPTSGPYEQYF
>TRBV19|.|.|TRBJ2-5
TGTGCCAGTAGTATGGGCCTAGGGGAGACCCAGTACTTC
CASSMGLGETQYF
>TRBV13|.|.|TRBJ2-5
TGTGCCAGCAGCTTAGCCAGGGTAGGAAATCAAGAGACCCAGTACTTC
CASSLARVGNQETQYF
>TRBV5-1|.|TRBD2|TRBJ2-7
TGCGCCAGCAGACTAGCGGATTTCTCCTACGAGCAGTACTTC
CASRLADFSYEQYF
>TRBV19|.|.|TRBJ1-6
TGTGCCAGTAGTATTTCCAGGACCGTAAATTCACCCCTCCACTTT
CASSISRTVNSPLHF
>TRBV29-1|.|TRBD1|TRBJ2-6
TGCAGCGTTGAAGAATTGGGACAGTTAGCCACCTCTGGGGCCAACGTCCTGACTTTC
CSVEELGQLATSGANVLTF
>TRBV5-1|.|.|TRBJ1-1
TGCGCCAGCAGCGTTGCTTTGAACACTGAAGCTTTCTTT
CASSVALNTEAFF
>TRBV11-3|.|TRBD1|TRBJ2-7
TGTGCCAGCAGCCCCGGACAGGGGTCCTACGAGCAGTACTTC
CASSPGQGSYEQYF
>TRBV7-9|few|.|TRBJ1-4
TGTGCCAGCAGTAAGGGCGAGACTAATGAAAAACTGTTTTTT
CASSKGETNEKLFF
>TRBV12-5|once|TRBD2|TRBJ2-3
TGTGCTAGTGGTTCCCAGCGGGAGGCCCTGTATACGCAGTATTTT
CASGSQREALYTQYF
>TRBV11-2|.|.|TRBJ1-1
TGTGCCAGCAGCCCCGGAGCTATTCTCGGCACTGAAGCTTTCTTT
CASSPGAILGTEAFF
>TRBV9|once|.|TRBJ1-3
TGTGCCAGCAGCGTTCAAGGCTCTGGAAACACCATATATTTT
CASSVQGSGNTIYF
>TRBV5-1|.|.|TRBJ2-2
TGCGCCAGCAGCCCCAGGGGAAGCATAGCCGGGGAGCTGTTTTTT
CASSPRGSIAGELFF
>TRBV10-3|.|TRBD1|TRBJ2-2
TGTGCCATCAGTACAGGGGCCGGGGAGCTGTTTTTT
CAISTGAGELFF
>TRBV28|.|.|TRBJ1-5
TGTGCCAGCAGTTTTAGTCGGACGGCGTATAGCAATCAGCCCCAGCATTTT
CASSFSRTAYSNQPQHF
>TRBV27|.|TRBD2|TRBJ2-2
TGTGCCACCTGGGGAGGGGATTTCACCGGGGAGCTGTTTTTT
CATWGGDFTGELFF
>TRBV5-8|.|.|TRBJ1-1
TGTGCCAGCAGCACCGGGGGAGGTGGCATGAACACTGAAGCTTTCTTT
CASSTGGGGMNTEAFF
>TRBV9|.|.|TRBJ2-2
TGTGCCAGCAGCGTAGGAGTCCCGAACACCGGGGAGCTGTTTTTT
CASSVGVPNTGELFF
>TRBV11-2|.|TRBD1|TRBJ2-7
TGTGCCAGCAGCCGTGACAGGGGACCCTCCTACGAGCAGTACTTC
CASSRDRGPSYEQYF
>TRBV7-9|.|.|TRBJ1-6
TGTGCCAGCAGCTTATCAGGGGCAGGGAATTCACCCCTCCACTTT
CASSLSGAGNSPLHF
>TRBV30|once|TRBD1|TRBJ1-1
TGTGCCTACAGGGGCCAGAACACTGAAGCTTTCTTT
CAYRGQNTEAFF
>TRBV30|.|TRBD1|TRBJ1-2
TGTGCCTGGAGGGATACAGGGGGCGCTTCCGGCTACACCTTC
CAWRDTGGASGYTF
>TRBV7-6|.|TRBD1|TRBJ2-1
TGTGCCAGCAGCTCAGGGGGCAATGAGCAGTTCTTC
CASSSGGNEQFF
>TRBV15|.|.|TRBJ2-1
TGTGCCACCAGCAGAGACCGAACAGGGTTCGATGAGCAGTTCTTC
CATSRDRTGFDEQFF
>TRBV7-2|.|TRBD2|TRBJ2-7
TGTGCCAGCAGCAATCCTGGACTAGCGGGAACGGGAACCTCCTACGAGCAGTACTTC
CASSNPGLAGTGTSYEQYF
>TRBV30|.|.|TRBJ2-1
TGTGCCTGGAGTGCGAACTATGAGCAGTTCTTC
CAWSANYEQFF
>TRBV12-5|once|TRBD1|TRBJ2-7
TGTGCTACTCGACAGGGGGTTGACGACGAGCAGTACTTC
CATRQGVDDEQYF
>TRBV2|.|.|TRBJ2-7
TGTGCCAGCACGCGAGACGGACAGAGCTCCTACGAGCAGTACTTC
CASTRDGQSSYEQYF
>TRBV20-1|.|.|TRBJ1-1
TGCAGTGCTAGGTTGACTGAAGCTTTCTTT
CSARLTEAFF
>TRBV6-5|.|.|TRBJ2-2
TGTGCCAGCAGTTACGGGGGACGGGGAACCGGGGAGCTGTTTTTT
CASSYGGRGTGELFF
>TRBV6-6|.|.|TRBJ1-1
TGTGCCAGCAGCAGAAGTAGAGGAACTGAAGCTTTCTTT
CASSRSRGTEAFF
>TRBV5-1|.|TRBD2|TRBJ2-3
TGCGCCAGCAGCTTGCTAGCGGGCGGTGGCACAGATACGCAGTATTTT
CASSLLAGGGTDTQYF
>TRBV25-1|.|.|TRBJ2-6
TGTGCCAGCAGTGAAGGTTTTGGCAGAAGCTCTGGGGCCAACGTCCTGACTTTC
CASSEGFGRSSGANVLTF
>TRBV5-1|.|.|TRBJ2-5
TGCGCCAGCCGCTTTCAGGATCAAGAGACCCAGTACTTC
CASRFQDQETQYF
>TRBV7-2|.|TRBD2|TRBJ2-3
TGTGCCAGCAGCTCGCGTCGGCTAGCGGGAGGGCGAGACACAGATACGCAGTATTTT
CASSSRRLAGGRDTDTQYF
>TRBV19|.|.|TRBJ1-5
TGTGCCAAACAGCCCCAGCATTTT
CAKQPQHF
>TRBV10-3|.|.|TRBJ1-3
TGTGCCATCAGTGAGTTGGGCAGGGACTCTGGAAACACCATATATTTT
CAISELGRDSGNTIYF